Below are 25 T cell receptor beta chains sequenced from a single sample in a study of blood T cell repertoires in COVID-19. Profiled with immunoSEQ multiplex PCR; TCRdb holds only in-frame clones, not every one. Here the sample spans under 150,000 clones, about 80% being singletons. Material: peripheral blood. These receptors were collected from a man aged 35 to 55 with active or convalescent COVID-19.

The chain joins TRBV27 to TRBJ2-1; TRBD2 aligns across 16 bases. The CDR3 runs to 20 residues. The germline gives CDR1 MNHEY, CDR2 SMNVEV (reference sequence). V lost 5 bases, J lost 5 bases, and 15 bases stayed unmatched. The CDR3 sequence: CASSVTRSGLAGGGNNEQFF. CDR3 in DNA: TGTGCCAGCAGTGTTACTCGATCGGGACTAGCGGGGGGGGGAAACAATGAGCAGTTCTTC.

The chain carries TRBV11-1 and TRBJ2-7, with D perhaps TRBD2 (6 bases). Trimming cost V 1 base and J 3 bases, with 7 bases left between them. The CDR3 extends over 13 amino acids. Germline CDR1 reads SGHAT; CDR2 reads FQDESV (reference sequence). CDR3 in amino acids: CASSLGRDYEQYF. The CDR3 DNA reads as TGTGCCAGCAGCTTAGGGCGGGACTACGAGCAGTACTTC.

The chain couples TRBV3-1 (or the pseudogene TRBV3-2) to TRBJ1-3; TRBD1 aligns across 8 bases. CDR3 length: 16 residues. J gave up 0 bases and V 2 bases, and 3 bases lay outside the gene matches. The germline gives CDR1 LGHDT, CDR2 YNNKEL (reference sequence). CDR3 in amino acids: CASSQWTGNSGNTIYF. As DNA, the CDR3 is TGTGCCAGCAGCCAATGGACAGGGAACTCTGGAAACACCATATATTTT.

This clone was picked up a small number of times. The chain carries TRBV18 and TRBJ2-5, with 14 bases fitting TRBD2. The junction had 11 bases not matched to a gene; V was cut back by 0 bases and J by 5 bases. Germline-derived CDR1 and CDR2 are KGHSH and LQKENI. The CDR3 spans 19 residues. The CDR3: CASSPPGRTSGGPVETQYF. The CDR3 DNA reads TGTGCCAGCTCACCACCCGGTCGGACTAGCGGGGGGCCGGTGGAGACCCAGTACTTC.

The rearrangement uses TRBV19 and TRBJ1-1, with TRBD1 matching over 10 bases. The V gene's germline CDR1 is LNHDA and CDR2 SQIVND (reference sequence). V lost 7 bases to trimming and J lost 4 bases; unmatched junction nucleotides: 9. There are 15 residues in the CDR3. The CDR3 nucleotides read TGTGCCAGTATTAACCGGGACAGGGGAGGCACTGAAGCTTTCTTT. As protein: CASINRDRGGTEAFF.

The chain employs TRBV5-6 and TRBJ2-1, with D possibly being TRBD1 (5 bases). The germline V gene has CDR1 SGHDT and CDR2 YYEEEE. This CDR3 comprises 16 residues. V lost 7 bases, J lost 2 bases, and 19 bases lay in between. This CDR3 reads CASLRLKGKTYNEQFF. CDR3 nucleotides: TGTGCCAGCCTCCGTTTGAAGGGGAAAACCTACAATGAGCAGTTCTTC.

In DNA form, the CDR3 reads TGTGCCAGTAGTATGTTTCAGACAGCAGGCTACAATGAGCAGTTCTTC. This gives the protein CASSMFQTAGYNEQFF. The chain links TRBV19 to TRBJ2-1; tentative D call: TRBD1 (5 bases). V was clipped by 3 bases and J by 3 bases, with 15 bases between them. The CDR3 loop spans 16 amino acids. The germline V gene encodes CDR1 LNHDA and CDR2 SQIVND (reference sequence).

Points on this clone: Other DNA sequences of this sample code for an identical CDR3. The chain employs TRBV6-1 and TRBJ1-5; D call uncertain. V was clipped by 0 bases and J by 4 bases, with 4 bases between them. CDR1 is MNHNS, CDR2 SASEGT, per germline. The length of the CDR3 is 13 residues. CDR3 nucleotides: TGTGCCAGCAGTGAAGCTCGGAATCAGCCCCAGCATTTT. Its protein is CASSEARNQPQHF.

The rearrangement links TRBV7-9 to TRBJ2-7; no clear D. V lost 3 bases and J 2 bases, leaving 8 bases between the germline ends. CDR1 is SEHNR, CDR2 FQNEAQ, per germline (reference sequence). This CDR3 comprises 13 residues. CDR3 sequence: CASSFGGTYEQYF. The CDR3 nucleotides read TGTGCCAGCAGCTTCGGCGGAACCTACGAGCAGTACTTC.

This chain joins TRBV5-8 and TRBJ2-7, with 10 bases fitting TRBD1. J gave up 6 bases and V 4 bases, and 4 bases lay outside the gene matches. Germline CDR1 and CDR2: SGHTS and YDEGEE. This CDR3 has 13 amino acids. This chain's CDR3 is CASSVDRGVEQYF. DNA of the CDR3: TGTGCCAGCAGCGTGGACAGGGGGGTCGAGCAGTACTTC.

This rearrangement joins TRBV4-2 to TRBJ1-1; 9 positions agree with TRBD1. The CDR3 runs 15 residues. Trimming took 0 bases from V and 7 from J; bases not matched to a gene: 6. CDR1 is LGHNA, CDR2 YNFKEQ, per germline. CDR3 amino acids: CASSQEGTGYREAFF. CDR3 DNA sequence: TGTGCCAGCAGCCAAGAGGGGACAGGGTATCGTGAAGCTTTCTTT.

The chain joins TRBV13 to TRBJ2-1, with 9 bases lining up with TRBD1. Germline V lookup: CDR1 PRHDT, CDR2 FYEKMQ (reference sequence). After removal of 3 bases from V and 6 bases from J, the junction contained 9 bases not matched to a gene. The CDR3 contains 16 residues. The CDR3 nucleotides are TGTGCCAGCAGCTTGGGTGGGACAGGGTATATCAATGAGCAGTTCTTC. This gives the protein CASSLGGTGYINEQFF.

V usage is TRBV5-6 and J usage is TRBJ1-1; D possibly corresponds to TRBD1 (6 bases). Trimming stripped 3 bases from V and 8 bases from J, with 17 bases between. This CDR3 contains 14 residues. The germline V gene has CDR1 SGHDT and CDR2 YYEEEE. The CDR3 bases are TGTGCCAGCAGCTGGTGGACCGGGACATCCGAAGCTTTCTTT. Encoded protein: CASSWWTGTSEAFF.

The chain employs TRBV10-3 and TRBJ1-5; the D is unclear. V was trimmed by 6 bases and J by 1 base, leaving 13 bases between them. Germline CDR1 reads ENHRY; CDR2 reads SYGVKD. This CDR3 contains 15 residues. CDR3: CAISEGGQSNQPQHF. DNA for the CDR3: TGTGCCATCAGCGAAGGCGGCCAGAGCAATCAGCCCCAGCATTTT.

The V call is TRBV5-4, the J call TRBJ2-5, with a possible D match to TRBD2 (6 bases). The length of the CDR3 is 14 residues. In germline, CDR1 is SGHNT, CDR2 YYREEE (reference sequence). The V end lost 3 bases, the J end lost 1 base, and 10 bases lay between the germline ends. The CDR3 DNA sequence: TGTGCCAGCAGCTCCGGGAGCTTCCAAGAGACCCAGTACTTC. Protein sequence: CASSSGSFQETQYF.

This clone was seen a handful of times. The rearrangement links TRBV2 to TRBJ1-4; 9 nucleotides agree with TRBD1. Germline CDR1 is SNHLY and CDR2 is FYNNEI. With 5 bases clipped from V and 7 bases from J, the junction kept 8 bases outside the gene matches. The CDR3 is made up of 15 amino acids. This chain's CDR3 is CASSPDRGEFEKLFF. CDR3 nucleotide sequence: TGTGCCAGCAGTCCTGACAGGGGGGAGTTTGAAAAACTGTTTTTT.

The genes are TRBV5-8 and TRBJ2-5; 9 nucleotides match TRBD1. Per germline, CDR1 SGHTS and CDR2 YDEGEE. This CDR3 comprises 14 residues. V dropped 4 bases and J dropped 5; count of bases not matched to a gene: 6. The CDR3 bases are TGTGCCAGCAGCCCGGGGGACAGGGAGGAGACCCAGTACTTC. Amino acid sequence: CASSPGDREETQYF.

This rearrangement joins TRBV5-1 to TRBJ2-4; possible D gene TRBD1, 6 bases. The V end lost 1 base, the J end lost 1 base, and 6 bases lay between the germline ends. The CDR3 loop spans 14 amino acids. Per the germline V gene, CDR1 is SGHRS and CDR2 is YFSETQ. The CDR3 protein is CASSLTGAKNIQYF. CDR3 nucleotide sequence: TGCGCCAGCAGCTTGACAGGGGCCAAAAACATTCAGTACTTC.

The V gene is TRBV9, the J gene TRBJ1-3; D remains unclear. This CDR3 has 16 amino acids. Germline CDR1 is SGDLS and CDR2 is YYNGEE. Trimming removed 2 bases from V and 0 bases from J, with 12 bases in between. The CDR3 protein is CASSVSRRDSGNTIYF. The CDR3 DNA follows: TGTGCCAGCAGCGTGAGCCGCCGGGACTCTGGAAACACCATATATTTT.

This chain joins TRBV9 and TRBJ2-1, with D perhaps TRBD2 (7 bases). V lost 0 bases to trimming and J lost 5 bases, with 18 bases between them. Germline V CDR1 and CDR2: SGDLS, YYNGEE. This CDR3 is built from 17 residues. The CDR3: CASSVGRGLAVNNEQFF. DNA of the CDR3: TGTGCCAGCAGCGTAGGGCGGGGGCTAGCGGTCAACAATGAGCAGTTCTTC.

This clone was detected a few times. The J gene is TRBJ1-6, the V gene TRBV4-1; 8 bases are a match to TRBD1. The ends lost 4 bases at V and 6 bases at J; junction bases unmatched: 5. Germline CDR1 and CDR2: MGHRA and YSYEKL. The CDR3 loop spans 15 amino acids. The CDR3: CASSLLDRGNSPLHF. Written as DNA, the CDR3 is TGCGCCAGCAGCCTCCTCGACAGGGGTAATTCACCCCTCCACTTT.

This chain joins TRBV7-9 and TRBJ1-2, with TRBD1 as a possible D gene (5 bases). The length of the CDR3 is 14 residues. Germline V CDR1 and CDR2: SEHNR, FQNEAQ (reference sequence). Between the trimmed V and J ends, which lost 4 bases and 5 bases, there was a span of 14 bases. The CDR3 protein is CASSSWGRRYGYTF. The CDR3 DNA reads TGTGCCAGCAGCTCCTGGGGCAGGCGGTATGGCTACACCTTC.

The V gene is TRBV5-5, the J gene TRBJ2-5, with D maybe TRBD1 (5 bases). The CDR3 totals 14 residues. The germline gives CDR1 SGHKS, CDR2 YYEKEE (reference sequence). Trimming took 1 base from V and 5 from J, leaving 12 bases between them. Here the CDR3 reads CASSLRGPGETQYF. The CDR3 bases are TGTGCCAGCAGCTTGAGGGGCCCCGGGGAGACCCAGTACTTC.

The rearrangement uses TRBV18 and TRBJ2-7; 7 bases line up with TRBD1. V was pared by 0 bases and J by 9 bases, with 8 bases of the junction left unmatched. This CDR3 has 14 residues. Germline V gene lookup returns CDR1 KGHSH and CDR2 LQKENI. Here the CDR3 reads CASSPPNRGVRQYF. The CDR3 DNA reads TGTGCCAGCTCACCACCTAACAGGGGAGTTCGGCAGTACTTC.

The chain combines TRBV12-5 with TRBJ1-1; 8 nucleotides agree with TRBD1. CDR1 is LGHNT and CDR2 is FRNRAP in the germline V gene. The CDR3 consists of 15 residues. V was pared by 5 bases and J by 4 bases, with 9 bases of the junction left unmatched. In nucleotides, the CDR3 is TGTGCTAGTGGTCGCGGGACAGGTTTCGTCACTGAAGCTTTCTTT. Translating it yields CASGRGTGFVTEAFF.